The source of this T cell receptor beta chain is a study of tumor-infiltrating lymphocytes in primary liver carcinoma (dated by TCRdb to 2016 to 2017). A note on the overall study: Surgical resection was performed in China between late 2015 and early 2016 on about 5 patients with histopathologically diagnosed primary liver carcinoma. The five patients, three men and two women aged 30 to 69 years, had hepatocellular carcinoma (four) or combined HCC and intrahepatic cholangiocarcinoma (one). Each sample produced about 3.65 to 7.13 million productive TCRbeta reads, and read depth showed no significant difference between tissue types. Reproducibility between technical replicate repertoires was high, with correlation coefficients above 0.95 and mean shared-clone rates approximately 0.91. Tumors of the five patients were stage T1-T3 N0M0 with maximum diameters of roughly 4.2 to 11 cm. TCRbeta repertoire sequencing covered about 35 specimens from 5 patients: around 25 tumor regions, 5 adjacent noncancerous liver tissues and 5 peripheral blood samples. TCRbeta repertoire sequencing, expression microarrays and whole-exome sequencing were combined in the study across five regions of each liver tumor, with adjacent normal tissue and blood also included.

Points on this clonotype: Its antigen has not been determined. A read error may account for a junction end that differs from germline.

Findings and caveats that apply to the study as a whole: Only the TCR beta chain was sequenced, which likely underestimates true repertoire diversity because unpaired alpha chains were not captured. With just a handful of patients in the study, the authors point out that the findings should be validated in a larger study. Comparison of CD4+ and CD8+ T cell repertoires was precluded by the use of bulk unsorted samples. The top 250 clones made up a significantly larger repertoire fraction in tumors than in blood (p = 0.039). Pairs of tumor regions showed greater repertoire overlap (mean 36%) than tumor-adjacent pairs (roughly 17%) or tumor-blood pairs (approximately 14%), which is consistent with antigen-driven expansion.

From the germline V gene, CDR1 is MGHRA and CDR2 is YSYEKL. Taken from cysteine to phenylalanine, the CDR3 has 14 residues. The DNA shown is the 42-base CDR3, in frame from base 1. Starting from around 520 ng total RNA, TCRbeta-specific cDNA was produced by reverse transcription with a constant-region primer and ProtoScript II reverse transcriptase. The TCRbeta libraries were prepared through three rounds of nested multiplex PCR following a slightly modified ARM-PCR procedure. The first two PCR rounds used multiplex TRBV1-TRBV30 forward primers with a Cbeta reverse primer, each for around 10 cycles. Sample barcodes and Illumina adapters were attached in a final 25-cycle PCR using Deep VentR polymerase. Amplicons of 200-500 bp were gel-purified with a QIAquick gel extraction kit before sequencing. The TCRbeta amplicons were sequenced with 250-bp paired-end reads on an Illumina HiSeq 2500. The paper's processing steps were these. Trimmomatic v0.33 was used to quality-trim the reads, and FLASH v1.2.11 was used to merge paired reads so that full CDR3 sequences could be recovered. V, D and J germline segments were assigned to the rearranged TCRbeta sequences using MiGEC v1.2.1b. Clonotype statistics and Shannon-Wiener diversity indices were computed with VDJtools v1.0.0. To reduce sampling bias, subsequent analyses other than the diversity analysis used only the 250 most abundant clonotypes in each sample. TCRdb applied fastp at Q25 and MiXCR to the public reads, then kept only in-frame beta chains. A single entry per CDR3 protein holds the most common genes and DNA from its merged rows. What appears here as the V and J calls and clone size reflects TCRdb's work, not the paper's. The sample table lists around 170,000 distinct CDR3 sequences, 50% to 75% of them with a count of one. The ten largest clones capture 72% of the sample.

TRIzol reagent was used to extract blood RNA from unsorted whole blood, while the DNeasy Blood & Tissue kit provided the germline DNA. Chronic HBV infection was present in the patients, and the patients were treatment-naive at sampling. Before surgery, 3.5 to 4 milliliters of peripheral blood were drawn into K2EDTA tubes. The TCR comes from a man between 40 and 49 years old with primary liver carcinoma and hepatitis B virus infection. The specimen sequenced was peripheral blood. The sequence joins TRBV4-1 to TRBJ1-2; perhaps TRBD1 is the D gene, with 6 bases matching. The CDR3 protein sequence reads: CASSYRQDLYGNTF. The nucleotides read TGCGCCAGCAGTTATCGACAGGACCTTTATGGCAACACCTTC.